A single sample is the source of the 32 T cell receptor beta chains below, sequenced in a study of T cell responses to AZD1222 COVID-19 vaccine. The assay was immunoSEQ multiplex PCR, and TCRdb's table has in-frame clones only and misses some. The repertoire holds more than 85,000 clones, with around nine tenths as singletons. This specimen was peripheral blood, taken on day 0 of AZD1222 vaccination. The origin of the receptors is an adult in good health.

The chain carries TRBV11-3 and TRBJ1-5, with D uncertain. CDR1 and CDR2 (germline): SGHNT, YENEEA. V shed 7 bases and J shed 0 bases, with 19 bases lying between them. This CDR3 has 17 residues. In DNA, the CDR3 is TGTGCCAGCAAGTCGGCCAGTATCTACCCTAGCAATCAGCCCCAGCATTTT. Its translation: CASKSASIYPSNQPQHF.

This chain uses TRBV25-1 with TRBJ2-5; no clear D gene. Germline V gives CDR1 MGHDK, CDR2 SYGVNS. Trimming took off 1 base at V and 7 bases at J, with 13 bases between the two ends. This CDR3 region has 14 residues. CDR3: CASSEFGEPRTQYF. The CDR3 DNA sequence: TGTGCCAGCAGTGAATTCGGTGAGCCCCGGACCCAGTACTTC.

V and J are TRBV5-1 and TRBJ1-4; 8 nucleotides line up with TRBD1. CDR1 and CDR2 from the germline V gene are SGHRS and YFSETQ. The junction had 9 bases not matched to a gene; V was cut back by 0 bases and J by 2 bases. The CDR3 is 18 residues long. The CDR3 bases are TGCGCCAGCAGCTTGGCCGCGGACAGGGTAGGGACTAATGAAAAACTGTTTTTT. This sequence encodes CASSLAADRVGTNEKLFF. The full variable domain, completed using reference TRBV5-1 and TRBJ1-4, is KAGVTQTPRYLIKTRGQQVTLSCSPISGHRSVSWYQQTPGQGLQFLFEYFSETQRNKGNFPGRFSGRQFSNSRSEMNVSTLELGDSALYLCASSLAADRVGTNEKLFFGSGTQLSVL.

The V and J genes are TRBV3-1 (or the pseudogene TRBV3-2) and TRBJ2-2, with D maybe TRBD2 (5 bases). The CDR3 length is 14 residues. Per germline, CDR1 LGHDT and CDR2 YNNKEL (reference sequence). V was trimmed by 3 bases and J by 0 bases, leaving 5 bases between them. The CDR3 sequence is CASSQEANTGELFF. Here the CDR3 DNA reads TGTGCCAGCAGCCAGGAGGCGAACACCGGGGAGCTGTTTTTT.

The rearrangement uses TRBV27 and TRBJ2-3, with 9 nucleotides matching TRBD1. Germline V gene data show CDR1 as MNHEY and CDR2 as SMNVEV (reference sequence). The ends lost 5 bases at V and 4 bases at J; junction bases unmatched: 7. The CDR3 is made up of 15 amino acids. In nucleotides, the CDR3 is TGTGCCAGCAGTCTACAGGGGGCTACGGCAGATACGCAGTATTTT. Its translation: CASSLQGATADTQYF.

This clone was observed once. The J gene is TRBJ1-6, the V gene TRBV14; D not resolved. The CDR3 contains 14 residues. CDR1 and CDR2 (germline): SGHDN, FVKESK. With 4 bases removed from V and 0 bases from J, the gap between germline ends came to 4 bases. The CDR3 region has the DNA TGTGCCAGCAGCCGGAGCTCCTATAATTCACCCCTCCACTTT. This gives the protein CASSRSSYNSPLHF.

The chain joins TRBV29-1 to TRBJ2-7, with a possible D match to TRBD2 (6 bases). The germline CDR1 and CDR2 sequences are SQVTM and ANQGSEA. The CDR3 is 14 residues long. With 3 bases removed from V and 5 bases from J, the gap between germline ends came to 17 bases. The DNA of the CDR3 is TGCAGCGTTGAGGCGGGCCGTAGCGGCGACGAGCAGTACTTC. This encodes CSVEAGRSGDEQYF.

CDR3 coding DNA: TGTGCCAGCAGTTCTATATCGGGACAGGGGGCTCGGGAGCAGTACTTC. As protein: CASSSISGQGAREQYF. The rearrangement joins TRBV27 to TRBJ2-7; 12 nucleotides match TRBD1. CDR1 is MNHEY, CDR2 SMNVEV, per germline (reference sequence). This CDR3 has 16 amino acids. After removal of 4 bases from V and 7 bases from J, the junction contained 11 bases not matched to a gene.

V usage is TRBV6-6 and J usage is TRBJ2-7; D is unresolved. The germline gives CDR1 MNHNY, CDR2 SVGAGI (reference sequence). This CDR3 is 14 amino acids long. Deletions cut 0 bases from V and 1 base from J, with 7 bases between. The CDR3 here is CASSYSRASYEQYF. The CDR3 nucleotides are TGTGCCAGCAGTTACTCACGGGCTTCCTACGAGCAGTACTTC.

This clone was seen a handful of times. CDR3 sequence (DNA): TGTGCCAGCAGGGCACAGGCCCCAGAGACCCAGTACTTC. Protein: CASRAQAPETQYF. The gene calls are TRBV12-3 or TRBV12-4 and TRBJ2-5, with TRBD1 as a possible D gene (5 bases). The CDR3 runs 13 residues. V was pared by 6 bases and J by 4 bases, with 12 bases between.

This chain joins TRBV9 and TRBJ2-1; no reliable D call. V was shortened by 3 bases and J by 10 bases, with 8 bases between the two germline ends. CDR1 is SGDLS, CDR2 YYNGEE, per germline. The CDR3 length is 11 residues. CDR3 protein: CASSASIEQFF. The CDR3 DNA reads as TGTGCCAGCAGCGCCTCTATCGAGCAGTTCTTC.

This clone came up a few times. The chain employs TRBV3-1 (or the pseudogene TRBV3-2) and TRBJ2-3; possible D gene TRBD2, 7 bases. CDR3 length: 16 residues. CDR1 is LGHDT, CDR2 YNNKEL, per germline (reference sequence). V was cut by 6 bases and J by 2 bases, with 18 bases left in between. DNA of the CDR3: TGTGCCAGCAGTTTCGATCCGGGGGGCTACACAGATACGCAGTATTTT. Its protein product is CASSFDPGGYTDTQYF.

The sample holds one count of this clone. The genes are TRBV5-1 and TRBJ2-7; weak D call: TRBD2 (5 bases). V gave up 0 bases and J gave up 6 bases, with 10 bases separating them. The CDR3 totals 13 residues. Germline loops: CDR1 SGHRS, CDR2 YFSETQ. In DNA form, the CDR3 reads TGCGCCAGCAGCTTGGTTACGGGGATCGAGCAGTACTTC. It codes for CASSLVTGIEQYF.

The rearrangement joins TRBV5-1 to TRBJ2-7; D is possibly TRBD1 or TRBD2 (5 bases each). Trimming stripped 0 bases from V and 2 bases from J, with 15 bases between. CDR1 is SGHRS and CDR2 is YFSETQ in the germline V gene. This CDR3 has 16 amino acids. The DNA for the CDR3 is TGCGCCAGCAGCTTGGGCCCCCGGGACGCCACCTACGAGCAGTACTTC. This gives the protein CASSLGPRDATYEQYF.

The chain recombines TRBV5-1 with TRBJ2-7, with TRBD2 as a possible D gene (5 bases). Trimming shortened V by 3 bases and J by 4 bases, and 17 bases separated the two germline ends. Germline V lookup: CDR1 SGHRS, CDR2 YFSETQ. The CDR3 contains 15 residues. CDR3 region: CASSSLEGSNYEQYF. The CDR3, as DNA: TGCGCCAGCAGCTCCCTCGAGGGTAGCAATTACGAGCAGTACTTC.

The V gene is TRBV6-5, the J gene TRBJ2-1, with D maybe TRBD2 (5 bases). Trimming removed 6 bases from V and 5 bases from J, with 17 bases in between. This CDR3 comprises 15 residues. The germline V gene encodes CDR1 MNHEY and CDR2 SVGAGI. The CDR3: CASRNALYGNNEQFF. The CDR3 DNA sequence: TGTGCCAGCAGGAACGCACTCTACGGGAACAATGAGCAGTTCTTC.

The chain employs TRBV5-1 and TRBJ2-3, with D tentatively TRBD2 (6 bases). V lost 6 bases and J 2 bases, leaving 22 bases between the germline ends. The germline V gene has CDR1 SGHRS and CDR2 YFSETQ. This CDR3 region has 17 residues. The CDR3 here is CASNKRRLGNFTDTQYF. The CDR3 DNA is TGCGCCAGCAACAAAAGGAGACTAGGGAACTTCACAGATACGCAGTATTTT.

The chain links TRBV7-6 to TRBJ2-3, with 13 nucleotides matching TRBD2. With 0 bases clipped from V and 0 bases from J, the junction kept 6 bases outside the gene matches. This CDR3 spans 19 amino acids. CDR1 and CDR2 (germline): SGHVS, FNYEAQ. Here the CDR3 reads CASSLAQTSGRYSTDTQYF. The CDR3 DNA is TGTGCCAGCAGCTTAGCACAGACTAGCGGGAGGTATAGCACAGATACGCAGTATTTT. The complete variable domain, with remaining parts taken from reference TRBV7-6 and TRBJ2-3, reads GAGVSQSPRYKVTKRGQDVALRCDPISGHVSLYWYRQALGQGPEFLTYFNYEAQQDKSGLPNDRFSAERPEGSISTLTIQRTEQRDSAMYRCASSLAQTSGRYSTDTQYFGPGTRLTVL.

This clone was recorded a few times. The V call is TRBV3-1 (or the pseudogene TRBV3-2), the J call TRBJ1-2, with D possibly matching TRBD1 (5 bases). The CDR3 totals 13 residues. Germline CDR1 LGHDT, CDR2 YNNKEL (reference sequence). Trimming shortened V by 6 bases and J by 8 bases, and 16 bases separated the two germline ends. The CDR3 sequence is CASRIGEGLGYTF. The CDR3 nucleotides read TGTGCCAGCAGAATTGGGGAGGGGCTAGGCTACACCTTC.

As DNA, the CDR3 is TGTGCCAGCAGACCCAGCGGGCCGTCCTACAATGAGCAGTTCTTC. Its protein product is CASRPSGPSYNEQFF. The chain joins TRBV28 to TRBJ2-1; D is perhaps TRBD2 (6 bases). Trimming took 6 bases from V and 1 from J, leaving 13 bases between them. The germline V gene encodes CDR1 MDHEN and CDR2 SYDVKM. The CDR3 extends over 15 amino acids.

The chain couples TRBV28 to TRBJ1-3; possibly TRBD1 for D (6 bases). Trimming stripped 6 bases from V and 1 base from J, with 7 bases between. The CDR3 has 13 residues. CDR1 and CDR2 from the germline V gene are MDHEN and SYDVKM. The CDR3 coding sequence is TGTGCCAGCAGGGGACAATCTGGAAACACCATATATTTT. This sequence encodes CASRGQSGNTIYF.

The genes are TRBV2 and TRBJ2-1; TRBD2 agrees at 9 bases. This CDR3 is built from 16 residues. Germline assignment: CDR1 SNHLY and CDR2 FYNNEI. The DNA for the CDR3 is TGTGCATCTAGGGGGAGGACTAGCGAAAGATACAATGAGCAGTTCTTC. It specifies CASRGRTSERYNEQFF.

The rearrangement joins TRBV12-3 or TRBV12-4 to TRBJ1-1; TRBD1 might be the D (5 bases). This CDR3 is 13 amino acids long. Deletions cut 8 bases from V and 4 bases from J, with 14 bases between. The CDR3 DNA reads TGTGCCAGCGCCCCGACGGGGGGCACTGAAGCTTTCTTT. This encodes CASAPTGGTEAFF.

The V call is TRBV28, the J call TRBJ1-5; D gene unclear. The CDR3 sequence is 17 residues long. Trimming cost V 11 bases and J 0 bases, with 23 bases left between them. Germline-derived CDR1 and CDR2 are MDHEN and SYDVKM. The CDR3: CAGRSQAERYSNQPQHF. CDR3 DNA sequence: TGTGCCGGCCGGAGCCAGGCCGAAAGATATAGCAATCAGCCCCAGCATTTT.

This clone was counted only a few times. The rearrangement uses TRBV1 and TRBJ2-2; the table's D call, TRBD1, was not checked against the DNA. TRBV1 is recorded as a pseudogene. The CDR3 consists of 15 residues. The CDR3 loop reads CTSSEKPGETGELFF. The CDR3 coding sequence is TGCACCAGCAGCGAAAAACCAGGGGAAACCGGGGAGCTGTTTTTT.

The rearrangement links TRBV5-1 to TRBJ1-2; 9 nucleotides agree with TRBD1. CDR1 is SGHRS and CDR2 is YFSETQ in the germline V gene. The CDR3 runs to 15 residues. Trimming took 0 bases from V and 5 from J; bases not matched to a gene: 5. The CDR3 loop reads CASSLEDRGGYGYTF. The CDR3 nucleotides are TGCGCCAGCAGCTTGGAGGACAGGGGAGGGTATGGCTACACCTTC.

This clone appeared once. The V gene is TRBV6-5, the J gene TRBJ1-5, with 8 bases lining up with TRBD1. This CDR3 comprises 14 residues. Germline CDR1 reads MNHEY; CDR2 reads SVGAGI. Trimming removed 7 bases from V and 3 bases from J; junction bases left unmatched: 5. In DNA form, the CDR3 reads TGTGCCAGCATGCCGGGACAGGTCAATCAGCCCCAGCATTTT. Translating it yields CASMPGQVNQPQHF.

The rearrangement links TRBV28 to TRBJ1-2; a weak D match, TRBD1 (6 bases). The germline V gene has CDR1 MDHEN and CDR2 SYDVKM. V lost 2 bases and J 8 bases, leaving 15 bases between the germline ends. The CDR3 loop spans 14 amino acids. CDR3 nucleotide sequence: TGTGCCAGCAGTTTAACCGACAGGCTGGAGGGCTACACCTTC. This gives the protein CASSLTDRLEGYTF.

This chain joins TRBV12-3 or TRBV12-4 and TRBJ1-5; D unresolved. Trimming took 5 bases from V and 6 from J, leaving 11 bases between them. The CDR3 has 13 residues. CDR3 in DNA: TGTGCCAGCAGTCTTAACGAAATTCAGCCCCAGCATTTT. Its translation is CASSLNEIQPQHF.

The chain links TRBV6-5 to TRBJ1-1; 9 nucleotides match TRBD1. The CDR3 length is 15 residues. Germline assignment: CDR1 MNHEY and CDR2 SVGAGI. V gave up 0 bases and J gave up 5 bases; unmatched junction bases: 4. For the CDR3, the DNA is TGTGCCAGCAGTTACTCGGGGACAGGGTTAACTGAAGCTTTCTTT. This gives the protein CASSYSGTGLTEAFF.

DNA for the CDR3: TGTGCCACCAAGAAGGGGACTACCCGGGGTTGGAACACTGAAGCTTTCTTT. Translating gives CATKKGTTRGWNTEAFF. J is TRBJ1-1 and V is TRBV19; a weak D match, TRBD1 (5 bases). Germline CDR1 LNHDA, CDR2 SQIVND (reference sequence). Trimming cost V 10 bases and J 1 base, with 25 bases left between them. The CDR3 totals 17 residues. The full variable domain, in which reference TRBV19 and TRBJ1-1 provide the parts outside the CDR3, is DGGITQSPKYLFRKEGQNVTLSCEQNLNHDAMYWYRQDPGQGLRLIYYSQIVNDFQKGDIAEGYSVSREKKESFPLTVTSAQKNPTAFYLCATKKGTTRGWNTEAFFGQGTRLTVV.

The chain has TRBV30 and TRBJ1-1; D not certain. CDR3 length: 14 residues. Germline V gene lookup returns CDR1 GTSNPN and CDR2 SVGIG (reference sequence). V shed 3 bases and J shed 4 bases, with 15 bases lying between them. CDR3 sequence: CAWSPTVLATEAFF. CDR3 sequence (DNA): TGTGCCTGGAGCCCCACAGTTTTAGCCACTGAAGCTTTCTTT.